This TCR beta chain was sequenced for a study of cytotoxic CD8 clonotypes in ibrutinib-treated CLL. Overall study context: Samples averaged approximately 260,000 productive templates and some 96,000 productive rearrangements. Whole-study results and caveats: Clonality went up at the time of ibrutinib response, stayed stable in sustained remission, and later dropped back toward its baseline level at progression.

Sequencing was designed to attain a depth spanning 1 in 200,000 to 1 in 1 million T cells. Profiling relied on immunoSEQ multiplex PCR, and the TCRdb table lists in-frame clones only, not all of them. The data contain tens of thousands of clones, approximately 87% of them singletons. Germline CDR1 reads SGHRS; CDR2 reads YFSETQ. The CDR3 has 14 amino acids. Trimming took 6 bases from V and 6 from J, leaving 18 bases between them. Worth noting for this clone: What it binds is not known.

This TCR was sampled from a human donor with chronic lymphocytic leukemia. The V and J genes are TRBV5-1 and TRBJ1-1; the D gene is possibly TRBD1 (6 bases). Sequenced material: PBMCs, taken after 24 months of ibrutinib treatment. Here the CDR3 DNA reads TGCGCCAGCACCCCCCGGGGGGGGGCTCCTGAAGCTTTCTTT. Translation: CASTPRGGAPEAFF.